The source of this T cell receptor beta chain is a study of T-cell memory formation after mild COVID-19. At the level of the study: Largely donor-specific sequence clusters came from a couple of donors. Overall study results and limits: Some SARS-CoV-2-responding clones were already detected in memory before infection. The CD4+ clones that contracted clustered mainly within CM and EM, and the CD8+ clones concentrated in EMRA.

Germline V gene lookup returns CDR1 DFQATT and CDR2 SNEGSKA (reference sequence). Trimming at V came to 2 bases and at J to 1 base, leaving 5 bases not matched to a gene. The CDR3 is made up of 16 amino acids. This clonotype was observed a handful of times. What it binds is unknown. 5'RACE with constant-segment primers yielded barcoded, UMI-tagged TCR alpha and TCR beta cDNA libraries. TCRdb ran MiXCR on the 5' RACE reads and lists one entry per CDR3 protein. The table shows almost 550,000 distinct CDR3 sequences, with approximately 20% occurring only once. This receptor was taken from an adult woman who had mild COVID-19 (a few samples of this study predate the infection). Cell type and time point are not known. J is TRBJ2-6 and V is TRBV20-1; 7 positions agree with TRBD1. The sequenced sample consisted of PBMCs or a T cell subset sorted from them (not recorded which). The CDR3 loop is CSARPTGASGANVLTF. For the CDR3, the DNA is TGCAGTGCTAGACCCACAGGGGCTTCTGGGGCCAACGTCCTGACTTTC.